The clone carrying this T cell receptor (beta chain) was seen a few times. The antigen is unknown. The data stem from a study of T-cell reconstitution after alpha-beta-depleted transplantation in children. Preparing the TCRbeta library involved the use of unique molecular identifiers. TCRdb analysed the PCR reads with MiXCR anew, one entry per CDR3 protein. This table has some 81,000 distinct CDR3 sequences, roughly 15% appearing once. Study-level results: Recipient T cells and thymic progenitors that survived were the source of the high TCRbeta diversity seen at day 60 in some patients. It was newly produced T cells that mostly accounted for T-cell counts and diversity one year after transplant. Expanded clones from the graft, numbering several hundred, reportedly supplied alpha-beta T cells about two months after transplant.

Germline CDR1 SGHAT, CDR2 FQNNGV. With 5 bases removed from V and 8 bases from J, the gap between germline ends came to 12 bases. The CDR3 runs 12 residues. The sequence derives from a male patient between 2 and 10 years old who had a stem cell transplant for acute lymphoblastic leukemia, so the T cells may come from the graft donor. The sequenced sample was PBMCs, mostly from graft donor cells, obtained 180 days after TCRalphabeta/CD19-depleted stem cell transplant. The chain recombines TRBV11-2 with TRBJ2-5, with D possibly being TRBD1 or TRBD2 (6 bases each). The CDR3 DNA reads as TGTGCCAGCAGCGTCTCGGGGGCTACCCAGTACTTC. Translation gives CASSVSGATQYF.